This T cell receptor beta chain stems from a study of blood T cells in healthy people across ages. The CDR3 loop spans 13 amino acids. V was clipped by 5 bases and J by 3 bases, with 10 bases between them. This clonotype was observed a handful of times. Combining a sample-barcoded 5' primer with a J-beta primer mix, a second PCR ran for about 7 to 11 cycles. Tagging of each cDNA molecule was performed by a template-switch adaptor with 12 random nucleotides. TCRdb itself ran the 5' RACE reads through MiXCR, one entry per CDR3 protein. The sample gives fewer than 1.5 million distinct CDR3 sequences, approximately 40% of which show up once; around 8% is in the top ten. Healthy individuals of Caucasian origin from Russia, aged about 6 to 95, served as donors.

This receptor was obtained from a woman aged 18-29 years in good health. The chain uses TRBV12-3 or TRBV12-4 and TRBJ1-1; weak D call: TRBD1 (6 bases). Material for sequencing was blood. The CDR3 protein is CASSGQRDTEAFF. CDR3 DNA: TGTGCCAGCAGTGGACAGAGAGACACTGAAGCTTTCTTT.